A selection of T cell receptor beta chains follows, all from one sample in a study of immune aging and cytomegalovirus after organ transplant. Using its own MiXCR run on the single-cell sequencing reads, TCRdb lists one record per CDR3 protein. The sample lists around 21,000 distinct CDR3 sequences, just over 35% occurring once. These receptors' targets are unknown. Sequencing used CMV peptide-activated CD4+ and CD8+ T cells sorted from blood, obtained at five time points, pooled. These TCRs come from a female donor who had a heart transplant and CMV viremia. Both conserved end residues are part of each CDR3. Each record gives: J gene, D gene, clone size, V gene, CDR3 protein, CDR3 DNA. A D gene is named only where the DNA matches it firmly. Clone size is stated in some rows and not others, as once, few, many or a class when expanded.

TRBJ1-5 | . | medium-sized | TRBV6-1 | CASTLDGNQPQHF | TGTGCCAGCACCCTGGACGGGAATCAGCCCCAGCATTTT
TRBJ2-5 | TRBD1 | few | TRBV7-2 | CASSGQGLKETQYF | TGTGCCAGCAGCGGACAGGGTCTGAAAGAGACCCAGTACTTC
TRBJ1-2 | . | . | TRBV3-1 | CASSVGGHWNYGYTF | TGTGCCAGCAGCGTCGGGGGGCATTGGAACTATGGCTACACCTTC
TRBJ2-5 | TRBD2 | many | TRBV5-1 | CASSPGTSGSGTQYF | TGCGCCAGCAGCCCCGGGACTAGCGGGAGTGGGACCCAGTACTTC
TRBJ2-6 | . | . | TRBV7-6 | CASSPPTGALGANVLTF | TGTGCCAGCAGCCCCCCAACGGGGGCCCTTGGGGCCAACGTCCTGACTTTC
TRBJ2-1 | . | once | TRBV20-1 | CSARDIAEGPYNEQFF | TGCAGTGCTAGAGATATCGCCGAGGGTCCCTACAATGAGCAGTTCTTC
TRBJ1-6 | . | . | TRBV6-5 | CASSYSKGSRDSPLHF | TGTGCCAGCAGTTACTCCAAGGGATCTAGAGATTCACCCCTCCACTTT
TRBJ2-4 | . | . | TRBV29-1 | CSVERGNIQYF | TGCAGCGTTGAGAGGGGGAACATTCAGTACTTC
TRBJ2-5 | . | . | TRBV19 | CASSIQGGLGTQYF | TGTGCCAGTAGTATACAGGGCGGACTTGGGACCCAGTACTTC
TRBJ2-5 | TRBD1 | . | TRBV4-2 | CASSQQGNNRGGETQYF | TGTGCCAGCAGCCAACAGGGAAATAACAGGGGTGGGGAGACCCAGTACTTC
TRBJ2-1 | . | few | TRBV6-5 | CASSPGGPAYNEQFF | TGTGCCAGCAGTCCCGGGGGCCCGGCCTACAATGAGCAGTTCTTC
TRBJ1-5 | . | few | TRBV5-8 | CASSLDPRQFNQPQHF | TGTGCCAGCAGCTTGGATCCCCGACAGTTCAATCAGCCCCAGCATTTT
TRBJ1-3 | . | . | TRBV10-3 | CAISDSRNSGNTIYF | TGTGCCATCAGTGATTCTCGGAACTCTGGAAACACCATATATTTT
TRBJ2-6 | TRBD1 | . | TRBV5-1 | CASSGTGEPPFSGANIPTF | TGCGCCAGCAGCGGGACAGGAGAACCCCCCTTCTCTGGGGCCAACATCCCGACTTTC
TRBJ2-2 | . | medium-sized | TRBV10-3 | CAIRPGETGELFF | TGTGCCATCAGGCCAGGGGAAACCGGGGAGCTGTTTTTT
TRBJ2-2 | . | few | TRBV18 | CASSPEGLRELFF | TGTGCCAGCTCACCTGAGGGGCTCCGGGAGCTGTTTTTT
TRBJ2-5 | TRBD2 | few | TRBV20-1 | CSALAGDETQYF | TGCAGTGCTCTAGCGGGGGATGAGACCCAGTACTTC
TRBJ2-5 | TRBD2 | many | TRBV5-1 | CASSSGLAGGRETQYF | TGCGCCAGCAGTTCAGGACTAGCGGGAGGGCGGGAGACCCAGTACTTC
TRBJ1-4 | . | many | TRBV6-1 | CASSDHPGGEKLFF | TGTGCCAGCAGTGATCACCCCGGAGGGGAAAAACTGTTTTTT
TRBJ2-3 | . | . | TRBV20-1 | CSASLGGPTGTQYF | TGCAGTGCAAGCCTAGGGGGGCCAACAGGTACGCAGTATTTT
TRBJ2-1 | . | few | TRBV20-1 | CSARPDGGWEQFF | TGCAGTGCTAGGCCCGACGGGGGTTGGGAGCAGTTCTTC
TRBJ2-3 | . | . | TRBV20-1 | CSARAGYTDTQYF | TGCAGTGCTAGGGCGGGATACACAGATACGCAGTATTTT
TRBJ2-3 | . | . | TRBV9 | CASSVLSSTSTDAQYF | TGTGCCAGCAGCGTATTGAGCTCAACTAGCACAGATGCGCAGTATTTT
TRBJ2-2 | TRBD2 | medium-sized | TRBV5-6 | CASSLRPGGNTGELFF | TGTGCCAGCAGCTTGAGGCCGGGAGGGAACACCGGGGAGCTGTTTTTT
TRBJ1-6 | TRBD1 | . | TRBV9 | CASSVGTEGSPLHF | TGTGCCAGCAGCGTCGGGACAGAGGGCTCACCCCTCCACTTT
TRBJ2-2 | . | . | TRBV20-1 | CSAQSAEGPANTGELFF | TGCAGTGCTCAAAGCGCAGAGGGTCCCGCGAACACCGGGGAGCTGTTTTTT
TRBJ2-1 | . | . | TRBV4-3 | CASSQDREQFF | TGCGCCAGCAGCCAAGATAGAGAGCAGTTCTTC
TRBJ1-5 | . | few | TRBV7-2 | CASSLGQTNQPQHF | TGTGCCAGCAGCTTGGGACAAACCAATCAGCCCCAGCATTTT
TRBJ2-5 | . | . | TRBV20-1 | CSARAGTYKETQYF | TGCAGTGCTAGAGCCGGGACCTATAAAGAGACCCAGTACTTC
TRBJ2-7 | TRBD2 | . | TRBV9 | CASSVGGTSRCEQCF | TGTGCCAGCAGCGTAGGCGGGACTAGTCGCTGCGAGCAGTGCTTC
TRBJ1-4 | . | . | TRBV2 | CASSTGTSGEKLFF | TGTGCCAGCAGTACCGGGACCTCGGGTGAAAAACTGTTTTTT
TRBJ2-2 | . | few | TRBV9 | CASSVPRGRGVDTGELFF | TGTGCCAGCAGCGTACCCCGTGGCAGGGGGGTGGACACCGGGGAGCTGTTTTTT
TRBJ2-3 | . | few | TRBV5-4 | CARSAKGAGHTDTQYF | TGTGCCAGGTCCGCGAAGGGAGCGGGACACACAGATACGCAGTATTTT
TRBJ2-5 | TRBD1 | . | TRBV20-1 | CSAPPTGDETQYF | TGCAGTGCGCCCCCGACAGGGGATGAGACCCAGTACTTC
TRBJ2-1 | . | . | TRBV5-1 | CASRRGSNEQFF | TGCGCCAGCAGAAGGGGGAGCAATGAGCAGTTCTTC
TRBJ2-7 | . | . | TRBV10-2 | CASRDNFYEQYF | TGCGCCAGCCGGGACAACTTCTACGAGCAGTACTTC
TRBJ2-7 | TRBD1 | few | TRBV25-1 | CASSRQGEQYF | TGTGCCAGCAGCCGACAGGGGGAGCAGTACTTC
TRBJ2-7 | TRBD1 | . | TRBV29-1 | CSVGRTGDSEQYF | TGCAGCGTTGGGAGGACAGGGGACAGCGAGCAGTACTTC
TRBJ2-3 | TRBD2 | many | TRBV3-1 | CASSHKGTSGGTDTQYF | TGTGCCAGCAGCCATAAAGGGACTAGCGGGGGCACAGATACGCAGTATTTT
TRBJ2-3 | TRBD1 | few | TRBV6-6 | CASSYSPGTGSTDTQYF | TGTGCCAGCAGTTACTCACCCGGGACAGGGAGCACAGATACGCAGTATTTT
TRBJ2-5 | . | few | TRBV29-1 | CSVEEWGRGETQYF | TGCAGCGTTGAGGAGTGGGGGCGCGGAGAGACCCAGTACTTC
TRBJ2-7 | . | once | TRBV27 | CASSFRGYEQYF | TGTGCTAGCAGTTTCAGGGGCTACGAGCAGTACTTC
TRBJ2-7 | . | . | TRBV29-1 | CSVGVVGTYEQYF | TGCAGCGTTGGCGTAGTGGGTACCTACGAGCAGTACTTC
TRBJ2-5 | TRBD2 | . | TRBV12-3/TRBV12-4 | CASSFRGGETQYF | TGTGCCAGCAGTTTTCGCGGGGGGGAGACCCAGTACTTC
TRBJ2-1 | . | . | TRBV5-1 | CASSLKGDLPDEQFF | TGCGCCAGCAGCTTGAAGGGGGATCTACCGGATGAGCAGTTCTTC
TRBJ2-7 | TRBD1 | few | TRBV5-1 | CASSPFGQATSYEQYF | TGCGCCAGCAGCCCCTTCGGACAGGCAACGTCCTACGAGCAGTACTTC
TRBJ2-3 | . | . | TRBV18 | CASSPSVSELVTQYF | TGTGCCAGCTCACCGTCCGTCTCGGAATTGGTTACGCAGTATTTT
TRBJ2-1 | . | . | TRBV28 | CASRIDSSYNEQFF | TGTGCCAGCAGGATAGACAGTTCCTACAATGAGCAGTTCTTC
TRBJ2-2 | . | . | TRBV10-3 | CAIREGTGELFF | TGTGCCATCAGGGAGGGTACCGGGGAGCTGTTTTTT
TRBJ2-1 | TRBD2 | . | TRBV5-1 | CASSLGAGGYSYNEQFF | TGCGCCAGCAGCTTGGGGGCGGGGGGTTACTCCTACAATGAGCAGTTCTTC